These T cell receptor beta chains were read from a single sample in a study of OX40 agonist ivuxolimab in advanced cancers. Measured with immunoSEQ multiplex PCR; TCRdb has only the in-frame clones, and not every one. The data show fewer than 85,000 clones, around 92% seen once. Sample: CD4+ or CD8+ T cells sorted from blood, taken in a trial of the OX40 agonist ivuxolimab. The receptors derive from an adult with an advanced solid tumor such as melanoma, head and neck, liver or kidney cancer. Each CDR3 is given with its conserved first and last residue. The order of the fields is D gene, CDR3 length, clone size, V gene, J gene, CDR3 DNA, CDR3 protein. A D gene is named only where the DNA matches it firmly. Clone size is not always given. Where it is, it says once, few, many or a class for expanded clones.

d_gene: TRBD1; len: 14; abundance: NA; v_gene: TRBV7-9; j_gene: TRBJ2-5; CDR3nt: TGTGCCAGCAGCAAAGGACAGGGGGATGAGACCCAGTACTTC; CDR3aa: CASSKGQGDETQYF
d_gene: TRBD2; len: 16; abundance: NA; v_gene: TRBV5-6; j_gene: TRBJ2-1; CDR3nt: TGTGCCAGCAGGGCCAAGCGGGAGATGTTCGTAAATGAGCAGTTCTTC; CDR3aa: CASRAKREMFVNEQFF
d_gene: NA; len: 14; abundance: NA; v_gene: TRBV5-1; j_gene: TRBJ1-5; CDR3nt: TGCGCCAGCAGCCGGGACCGGGACGGGCAGCCCCAGCATTTT; CDR3aa: CASSRDRDGQPQHF
d_gene: NA; len: 14; abundance: NA; v_gene: TRBV7-2; j_gene: TRBJ1-2; CDR3nt: TGTGCCAGCAGCTTAGCTGGCAGCTCGCAGGGCTACACCTTC; CDR3aa: CASSLAGSSQGYTF
d_gene: TRBD2; len: 18; abundance: NA; v_gene: TRBV9; j_gene: TRBJ2-2; CDR3nt: TGTGCCAGCAGCGTAGGGCTAGCGGGAGAGTTGCTAACCGGGGAGCTGTTTTTT; CDR3aa: CASSVGLAGELLTGELFF
d_gene: NA; len: 14; abundance: NA; v_gene: TRBV4-2; j_gene: TRBJ1-2; CDR3nt: TGTGCCAGCAGCCAAGTTAGGAGGAACTATGGCTACACCTTC; CDR3aa: CASSQVRRNYGYTF
d_gene: NA; len: 16; abundance: NA; v_gene: TRBV9; j_gene: TRBJ1-1; CDR3nt: TGTGCCAGCAGCGTAGAGAGTGGGGGGCAGGGGACTGAAGCTTTCTTT; CDR3aa: CASSVESGGQGTEAFF
d_gene: NA; len: 14; abundance: NA; v_gene: TRBV19; j_gene: TRBJ2-1; CDR3nt: TGTGCCAGTAGCAAGGGGGGAGTTCTAAATGAGCAGTTCTTC; CDR3aa: CASSKGGVLNEQFF
d_gene: NA; len: 15; abundance: NA; v_gene: TRBV7-2; j_gene: TRBJ1-5; CDR3nt: TGTGCCAGCAGCTTGGGGCTGGCGCGAAATCAGCCCCAGCATTTT; CDR3aa: CASSLGLARNQPQHF
d_gene: NA; len: 14; abundance: NA; v_gene: TRBV7-9; j_gene: TRBJ1-4; CDR3nt: TGTGCCAGCAGAAAGGGGGGGGAAGATGAAAAACTGTTTTTT; CDR3aa: CASRKGGEDEKLFF
d_gene: NA; len: 12; abundance: NA; v_gene: TRBV6-5; j_gene: TRBJ1-1; CDR3nt: TGTGCCAGCAGTTACTCGAGGGGGTTGGCTTTCTTT; CDR3aa: CASSYSRGLAFF
d_gene: NA; len: 15; abundance: NA; v_gene: TRBV27; j_gene: TRBJ2-1; CDR3nt: TGTGCCAGCAGTTTATACCAGATCTCCTACAATGAGCAGTTCTTC; CDR3aa: CASSLYQISYNEQFF
d_gene: NA; len: 22; abundance: NA; v_gene: TRBV7-8; j_gene: TRBJ1-5; CDR3nt: TGTGCCAGCAGCTCGAGCAAGAATACAGGCCTGCTAGAGGCCTATAGCAATCAGCCCCAGCATTTT; CDR3aa: CASSSSKNTGLLEAYSNQPQHF
d_gene: NA; len: 12; abundance: NA; v_gene: TRBV29-1; j_gene: TRBJ1-2; CDR3nt: TGCAGCGTGCAGACAGCTAACTATGGCTACACCTTC; CDR3aa: CSVQTANYGYTF
d_gene: NA; len: 13; abundance: few; v_gene: TRBV19; j_gene: TRBJ1-1; CDR3nt: TGTGCCAGTAGATGGACAGAGAACACTGAAGCTTTCTTT; CDR3aa: CASRWTENTEAFF
d_gene: TRBD2; len: 14; abundance: NA; v_gene: TRBV29-1; j_gene: TRBJ2-7; CDR3nt: TGCAGCGTCCGGGTTAGCGGGGGCTCCTACGAGCAGTACTTC; CDR3aa: CSVRVSGGSYEQYF
d_gene: NA; len: 15; abundance: NA; v_gene: TRBV6-5; j_gene: TRBJ2-5; CDR3nt: TGTGCCAGCAGTATGGCCCGCCTAACTCAAGAGACCCAGTACTTC; CDR3aa: CASSMARLTQETQYF
d_gene: NA; len: 14; abundance: NA; v_gene: TRBV11-2; j_gene: TRBJ2-5; CDR3nt: TGTGCCAGCAGCTTGAACAGGGCCCAAGAGACCCAGTACTTC; CDR3aa: CASSLNRAQETQYF
d_gene: NA; len: 19; abundance: NA; v_gene: TRBV19; j_gene: TRBJ2-6; CDR3nt: TGTGCCAGTAGTATGAGGGAGGGGGGCGTTCCCTCTGGGGCCAACGTCCTGACTTTC; CDR3aa: CASSMREGGVPSGANVLTF
d_gene: NA; len: 11; abundance: NA; v_gene: TRBV6-5; j_gene: TRBJ1-1; CDR3nt: TGTGCCAGCAGTCGGGCTGGTGAAGCTTTCTTT; CDR3aa: CASSRAGEAFF
d_gene: NA; len: 16; abundance: NA; v_gene: TRBV9; j_gene: TRBJ2-5; CDR3nt: TGTGCCAGCAGCGTAGCTACGAGGGGCCCAACGGAGACCCAGTACTTC; CDR3aa: CASSVATRGPTETQYF
d_gene: NA; len: 11; abundance: NA; v_gene: TRBV6-6; j_gene: TRBJ2-7; CDR3nt: TGTGCCAGCAATTCGGGGTACGAGCAGTACTTC; CDR3aa: CASNSGYEQYF
d_gene: NA; len: 12; abundance: few; v_gene: TRBV30; j_gene: TRBJ1-1; CDR3nt: TGTGCCTGGAAGACAGAGGAAGCTGAAGCTTTCTTT; CDR3aa: CAWKTEEAEAFF
d_gene: NA; len: 15; abundance: NA; v_gene: TRBV18; j_gene: TRBJ2-5; CDR3nt: TGTGCCAGCTCACCATATGAGTCAGAAGGGGAGACCCAGTACTTC; CDR3aa: CASSPYESEGETQYF
d_gene: TRBD1; len: 14; abundance: NA; v_gene: TRBV29-1; j_gene: TRBJ1-6; CDR3nt: TGCAGCGTTGAGGGGACAGCCAATAATTCACCCCTCCACTTT; CDR3aa: CSVEGTANNSPLHF
d_gene: TRBD1; len: 15; abundance: NA; v_gene: TRBV14; j_gene: TRBJ1-1; CDR3nt: TGTGCCAGCAGCCACGGGACAGGGGGGAACACTGAAGCTTTCTTT; CDR3aa: CASSHGTGGNTEAFF
d_gene: TRBD1; len: 15; abundance: NA; v_gene: TRBV28; j_gene: TRBJ1-1; CDR3nt: TGTGCCAGCAGTGCCGGGACAGGGGGTTTCACTGAAGCTTTCTTT; CDR3aa: CASSAGTGGFTEAFF